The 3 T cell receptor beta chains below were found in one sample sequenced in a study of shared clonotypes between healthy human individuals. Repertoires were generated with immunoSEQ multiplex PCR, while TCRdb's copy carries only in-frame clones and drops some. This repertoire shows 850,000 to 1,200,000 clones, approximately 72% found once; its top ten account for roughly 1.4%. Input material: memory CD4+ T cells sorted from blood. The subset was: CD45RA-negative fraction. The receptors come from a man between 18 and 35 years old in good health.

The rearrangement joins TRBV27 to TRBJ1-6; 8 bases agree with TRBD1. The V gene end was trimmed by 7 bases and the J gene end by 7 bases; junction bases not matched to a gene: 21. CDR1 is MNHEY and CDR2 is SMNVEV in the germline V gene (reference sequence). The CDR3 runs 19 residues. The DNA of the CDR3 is TGTGCCAGCAACCCCAGGCCCCCATCGGACAGGGCGAGGAATTCACCCCTCCACTTT. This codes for CASNPRPPSDRARNSPLHF.

CDR3 sequence reads: CASSSGGTAQGNTIYF. The DNA for the CDR3 is TGTGCCAGCAGCTCGGGGGGAACGGCACAAGGAAACACCATATATTTT. This chain joins TRBV7-2 and TRBJ1-3; D possibly corresponds to TRBD1 (5 bases). Germline V gene data show CDR1 as SGHTA and CDR2 as FQGNSA. This CDR3 has 16 residues. V lost 4 bases and J lost 4, with 17 bases in between.

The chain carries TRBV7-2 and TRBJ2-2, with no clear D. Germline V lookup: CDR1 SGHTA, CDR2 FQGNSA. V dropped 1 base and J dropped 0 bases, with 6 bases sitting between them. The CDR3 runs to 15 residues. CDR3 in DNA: TGTGCCAGCAGCTTAGACTACTCGAACACCGGGGAGCTGTTTTTT. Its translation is CASSLDYSNTGELFF. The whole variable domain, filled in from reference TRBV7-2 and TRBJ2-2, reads GAGVSQSPSNKVTEKGKDVELRCDPISGHTALYWYRQSLGQGLEFLIYFQGNSAPDKSGLPSDRFSAERTGGSVSTLTIQRTQQEDSAVYLCASSLDYSNTGELFFGEGSRLTVL.